These 26 T cell receptor beta chains were all obtained from the same sample, sequenced in a study of cytomegalovirus exposure and HLA in healthy donors. Clones were read by immunoSEQ multiplex PCR, and TCRdb kept only the in-frame ones, dropping some. In the table there are some 65,000 clones, roughly 96% of which are singletons. The sample taken for sequencing was PBMCs. The receptor set was obtained from a young man in good health and CMV-seronegative.

The chain combines TRBV9 with TRBJ1-3, with no clear D. Germline V gives CDR1 SGDLS, CDR2 YYNGEE. The CDR3 spans 16 residues. V was shortened by 0 bases and J by 0 bases, with 10 bases between the two germline ends. The CDR3 nucleotides are TGTGCCAGCAGCGTAGATCTAGGGAGCTCTGGAAACACCATATATTTT. Protein sequence: CASSVDLGSSGNTIYF.

The J gene is TRBJ2-7, the V gene TRBV7-9; 7 bases are shared with TRBD1. CDR1 is SEHNR, CDR2 FQNEAQ, per germline (reference sequence). Trimming removed 4 bases from V and 0 bases from J; junction bases left unmatched: 9. CDR3 length: 16 residues. This CDR3 reads CASSSYRGQYSYEQYF. The CDR3 DNA reads as TGTGCCAGCAGCTCATACAGGGGTCAGTACTCCTACGAGCAGTACTTC. The entire variable domain, with the rest obtained from reference TRBV7-9 and TRBJ2-7, is as follows: DTGVSQNPRHKITKRGQNVTFRCDPISEHNRLYWYRQTLGQGPEFLTYFQNEAQLEKSRLLSDRFSAERPKGSFSTLEIQRTEQGDSAMYLCASSSYRGQYSYEQYFGPGTRLTVT.

The chain links TRBV14 to TRBJ1-4; the match to TRBD1 covers 7 bases. J lost 8 bases, V lost 4 bases, and 7 bases had no gene match. The CDR3 covers 14 residues. The germline V gene encodes CDR1 SGHDN and CDR2 FVKESK. The DNA for the CDR3 is TGTGCCAGCAGCCCCCGACAGGGTCGGGAAAAACTGTTTTTT. It codes for CASSPRQGREKLFF.

The genes are TRBV30 and TRBJ2-4; 14 bases line up with TRBD2. The junction had 14 bases not matched to a gene; V was cut back by 1 base and J by 3 bases. This CDR3 has 20 residues. The germline V gene encodes CDR1 GTSNPN and CDR2 SVGIG (reference sequence). CDR3 coding DNA: TGTGCCTGGAGTGGAGAGTGGGGACTAGCGGGAGTAGCTGGCAAAAACATTCAGTACTTC. It yields the protein CAWSGEWGLAGVAGKNIQYF. Supplemented by reference TRBV30 and TRBJ2-4, the full variable domain reads SQTIHQWPATLVQPVGSPLSLECTVEGTSNPNLYWYRQAAGRGLQLLFYSVGIGQISSEVPQNLSASRPQDRQFILSSKKLLLSDSGFYLCAWSGEWGLAGVAGKNIQYFGAGTRLSVL.

The chain carries TRBV18 and TRBJ1-1; TRBD1 is a possible D gene (5 bases). V dropped 5 bases and J dropped 2 bases, with 24 bases sitting between them. The CDR3 has 18 amino acids. Germline V lookup: CDR1 KGHSH, CDR2 LQKENI. The chain's CDR3 is CASSARGRGGSVNTEAFF. In nucleotides, the CDR3 is TGTGCCAGCTCAGCCCGGGGTAGGGGAGGCTCCGTTAACACTGAAGCTTTCTTT. The variable domain in full, with the rest retrieved from reference TRBV18 and TRBJ1-1, is NAGVMQNPRHLVRRRGQEARLRCSPMKGHSHVYWYRQLPEEGLKFMVYLQKENIIDESGMPKERFSAEFPKEGPSILRIQQVVRGDSAAYFCASSARGRGGSVNTEAFFGQGTRLTVV.

The J gene is TRBJ2-3, the V gene TRBV10-1, with 10 bases matching TRBD2. V gave up 4 bases and J gave up 3 bases; unmatched junction bases: 4. This CDR3 region has 15 residues. The V gene's germline CDR1 is WNHNN and CDR2 SYGVQD (reference sequence). The CDR3 reads CASSAASGSTDTQYF. The DNA of the CDR3 is TGCGCCAGCAGTGCCGCTAGCGGGAGTACAGATACGCAGTATTTT.

The chain uses TRBV11-2 and TRBJ1-5; D is undetermined. The V and J ends lost 0 bases and 0 bases respectively, with 3 bases between them. The germline CDR1 and CDR2 sequences are SGHAT and FQNNGV. This CDR3 region has 14 residues. The DNA of the CDR3 is TGTGCCAGCAGCTTAGATCGTAGCAATCAGCCCCAGCATTTT. Its protein product is CASSLDRSNQPQHF.

The chain recombines TRBV7-2 with TRBJ1-4, with TRBD1 matching 7 bases. The germline V gene has CDR1 SGHTA and CDR2 FQGNSA. The CDR3 is made up of 16 amino acids. V lost 4 bases and J lost 7; bases outside the gene matches: 12. This CDR3 is CASSSTPGQRSEKLFF. The CDR3 DNA reads TGTGCCAGCAGCTCGACCCCGGGACAGAGAAGTGAAAAACTGTTTTTT.

Note on this clone: Its ends do not fully match the called genes, so a read error is possible. The chain recombines TRBV5-1 with TRBJ2-1; 7 bases agree with TRBD2. Germline V gene lookup returns CDR1 SGHRS and CDR2 YFSETQ. The CDR3 is 14 amino acids. CDR3 residues: CTSSFRPSGNEQFF. DNA for the CDR3: TGCACCAGCAGCTTTAGGCCTAGCGGAAATGAGCAGTTCTTC.

The gene calls are TRBV19 and TRBJ2-7; TRBD1 matches at 7 bases. Per the germline V gene, CDR1 is LNHDA and CDR2 is SQIVND (reference sequence). The ends lost 4 bases at V and 0 bases at J; junction bases unmatched: 6. The CDR3 is 15 amino acids. CDR3 sequence: CASSTSTGNSYEQYF. The DNA for the CDR3 is TGTGCCAGTAGTACCTCGACAGGGAACTCCTACGAGCAGTACTTC.

The genes are TRBV6-5 and TRBJ2-7; 10 bases map to TRBD1. Trimming cost V 6 bases and J 3 bases; bases outside gene matches: 5. The CDR3 consists of 14 residues. Germline V gene lookup returns CDR1 MNHEY and CDR2 SVGAGI. The chain's CDR3 is CASRDRGRIYEQYF. For the CDR3, the DNA is TGTGCCAGCAGAGACAGGGGGCGCATCTACGAGCAGTACTTC.

The chain recombines TRBV4-1 with TRBJ2-2, with 10 nucleotides matching TRBD1. CDR1 and CDR2 (germline): MGHRA, YSYEKL. The CDR3 spans 14 residues. V lost 5 bases, J lost 5 bases, and 2 bases stayed unmatched. CDR3 amino acids: CASSGQGVTGELFF. CDR3 bases: TGCGCCAGCAGCGGACAGGGGGTGACCGGGGAGCTGTTTTTT.

V usage is TRBV6-5 and J usage is TRBJ1-4, with D unresolved. Trimming removed 5 bases at V and 7 bases at J, with 14 bases between. From germline, CDR1 is MNHEY and CDR2 SVGAGI. CDR3 length: 14 residues. The CDR3 sequence: CASSASGVREKLFF. CDR3 bases: TGTGCCAGCAGTGCCTCCGGGGTTCGTGAAAAACTGTTTTTT.

J is TRBJ1-4 and V is TRBV28; 9 bases line up with TRBD1. Unmatched junction bases numbered 5, after V lost 1 base and J lost 5 bases. The CDR3 loop spans 16 amino acids. Per the germline V gene, CDR1 is MDHEN and CDR2 is SYDVKM. CDR3 DNA sequence: TGTGCCAGCAGTTTATCAGGCGGGACAGGGAATGAAAAACTGTTTTTT. Its protein is CASSLSGGTGNEKLFF.

V is TRBV29-1 and J is TRBJ1-2; 7 bases line up with TRBD1. The CDR3 extends over 12 amino acids. Germline V gene sequence: CDR1 SQVTM, CDR2 ANQGSEA. With 2 bases clipped from V and 7 bases from J, the junction kept 4 bases outside the gene matches. CDR3 DNA: TGCAGCGTTGAAATAGGGGGCTTTGGCTACACCTTC. Protein product: CSVEIGGFGYTF.

This chain joins TRBV7-8 and TRBJ1-1, with D unresolved. The CDR3 consists of 18 residues. The germline V gene has CDR1 SGHVS and CDR2 FQNEAQ. V was cut by 0 bases and J by 1 base, with 18 bases left in between. CDR3 nucleotide sequence: TGTGCCAGCAGCTTAGCGATGGCAGCTGTCCGGAGGAACACTGAAGCTTTCTTT. This translates into CASSLAMAAVRRNTEAFF.

The count of this clone is one. V and J are TRBV27 and TRBJ1-2, with 7 bases matching TRBD1. This CDR3 spans 13 amino acids. V was pared by 2 bases and J by 3 bases, with 0 bases of the junction left unmatched. CDR1 and CDR2 (germline): MNHEY, SMNVEV (reference sequence). CDR3 nucleotide sequence: TGTGCCAGCAGTTTACAGGGGGACTATGGCTACACCTTC. As protein: CASSLQGDYGYTF.

The chain has TRBV19 and TRBJ1-2, with TRBD1 matching 9 bases. CDR3 size: 15 residues. V shed 3 bases and J 5 bases; nucleotides not matched to a gene: 7. CDR1 is LNHDA, CDR2 SQIVND, per germline (reference sequence). CDR3 region: CASSIGQGTPYGYTF. The CDR3 DNA sequence: TGTGCCAGTAGTATCGGACAGGGGACTCCATATGGCTACACCTTC.

The chain recombines TRBV7-8 with TRBJ1-5; D is undetermined. The CDR3 is 13 residues long. The germline gives CDR1 SGHVS, CDR2 FQNEAQ. The V gene lost 1 base and the J gene lost 5 bases, with 6 bases spanning the gap. This chain's CDR3 is CASSLVADQPQHF. The CDR3, as DNA: TGTGCCAGCAGCTTAGTAGCGGATCAGCCCCAGCATTTT. The variable domain in full, with the rest retrieved from reference TRBV7-8 and TRBJ1-5, is GAGVSQSPRYKVAKRGQDVALRCDPISGHVSLFWYQQALGQGPEFLTYFQNEAQLDKSGLPSDRFFAERPEGSVSTLKIQRTQQEDSAVYLCASSLVADQPQHFGDGTRLSIL.

This chain joins TRBV11-2 and TRBJ1-1; 9 bases are shared with TRBD1. The trim removed 0 bases at V and 4 bases at J, leaving 6 bases unmatched. Germline loops: CDR1 SGHAT, CDR2 FQNNGV. There are 16 residues in the CDR3. The CDR3 here is CASSLEGGQGGTEAFF. The CDR3 DNA reads as TGTGCCAGCAGCTTAGAGGGGGGACAGGGAGGCACTGAAGCTTTCTTT.

This clone was observed a single time. The gene calls are TRBV5-4 and TRBJ1-4, with 10 nucleotides matching TRBD1. The CDR3 is 17 residues long. V trimming: 4 bases; J trimming: 0 bases; junction bases outside the gene matches: 6. CDR1 and CDR2 from the germline V gene are SGHNT and YYREEE (reference sequence). The CDR3 region has the DNA TGTGCCAGCAGCCGGGGACAGGGGACTGCAACTAATGAAAAACTGTTTTTT. This sequence encodes CASSRGQGTATNEKLFF.

This clone was recorded only once. The V gene is TRBV28, the J gene TRBJ1-5; TRBD1 matches at 9 bases. This CDR3 is built from 15 residues. J lost 4 bases, V lost 5 bases, and 6 bases had no gene match. Germline CDR1 reads MDHEN; CDR2 reads SYDVKM. CDR3 DNA: TGTGCCAGCAGTAGAGGCGGACAGGGGAATCAGCCCCAGCATTTT. Its protein is CASSRGGQGNQPQHF.

V and J are TRBV2 and TRBJ2-7, with TRBD1 matching 8 bases. Germline CDR1 and CDR2: SNHLY and FYNNEI. The CDR3 has 15 amino acids. V was pared by 3 bases and J by 5 bases, with 9 bases of the junction left unmatched. CDR3 protein: CASSEPQGAKDEQYF. The CDR3 DNA reads TGTGCCAGCAGTGAGCCTCAGGGGGCGAAGGACGAGCAGTACTTC.

This clone was observed a few times. The V and J genes are TRBV11-2 and TRBJ1-5; no firm D call. The CDR3 totals 16 residues. Germline loops: CDR1 SGHAT, CDR2 FQNNGV. The V end lost 1 base, the J end lost 0 bases, and 10 bases lay between the germline ends. CDR3 protein: CASSLGGSRSNQPQHF. Here the CDR3 DNA reads TGTGCCAGCAGCTTAGGAGGCTCCCGTAGCAATCAGCCCCAGCATTTT.

V and J are TRBV7-9 and TRBJ2-4; the D gene is possibly TRBD1 (6 bases). CDR1 SEHNR and CDR2 FQNEAQ come from the germline V gene (reference sequence). V dropped 1 base and J dropped 3 bases, with 16 bases sitting between them. The CDR3 is 17 amino acids. CDR3 protein: CASSLDALQGIKNIQYF. In nucleotides, the CDR3 is TGTGCCAGCAGCTTAGACGCCCTCCAGGGGATCAAAAACATTCAGTACTTC.

The rearrangement joins TRBV28 to TRBJ1-2; 7 nucleotides line up with TRBD1. This CDR3 region has 15 residues. V lost 3 bases, J lost 4 bases, and 8 bases stayed unmatched. Germline V CDR1 and CDR2: MDHEN, SYDVKM. CDR3 in amino acids: CASSFKTGDLYGYTF. In nucleotides, the CDR3 is TGTGCCAGCAGTTTTAAAACAGGGGACCTCTATGGCTACACCTTC.